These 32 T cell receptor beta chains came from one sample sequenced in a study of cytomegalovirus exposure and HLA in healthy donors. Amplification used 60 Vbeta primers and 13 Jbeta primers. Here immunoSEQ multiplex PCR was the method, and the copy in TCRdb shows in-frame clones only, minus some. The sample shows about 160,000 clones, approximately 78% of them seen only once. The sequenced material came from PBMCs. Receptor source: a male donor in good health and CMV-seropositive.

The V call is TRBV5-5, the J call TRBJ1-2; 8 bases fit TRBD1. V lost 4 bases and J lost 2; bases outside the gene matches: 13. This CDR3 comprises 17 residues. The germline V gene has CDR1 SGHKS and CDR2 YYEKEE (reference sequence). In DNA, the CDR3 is TGTGCCAGCAGCCCCGCTCAAATCCGGACAGGGAACTATGGCTACACCTTC. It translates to CASSPAQIRTGNYGYTF.

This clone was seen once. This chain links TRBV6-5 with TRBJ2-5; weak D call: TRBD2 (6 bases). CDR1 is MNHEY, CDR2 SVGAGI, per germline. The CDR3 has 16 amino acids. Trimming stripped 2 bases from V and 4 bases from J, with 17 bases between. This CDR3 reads CASSYGGASPRETQYF. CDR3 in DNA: TGTGCCAGCAGTTACGGCGGGGCTAGCCCGCGAGAGACCCAGTACTTC.

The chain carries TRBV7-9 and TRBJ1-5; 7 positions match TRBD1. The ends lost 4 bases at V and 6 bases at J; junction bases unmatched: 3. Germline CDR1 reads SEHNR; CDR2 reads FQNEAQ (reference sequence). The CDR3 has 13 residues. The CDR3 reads CASSYDRVQPQHF. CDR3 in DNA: TGTGCCAGCAGCTACGACAGGGTTCAGCCCCAGCATTTT.

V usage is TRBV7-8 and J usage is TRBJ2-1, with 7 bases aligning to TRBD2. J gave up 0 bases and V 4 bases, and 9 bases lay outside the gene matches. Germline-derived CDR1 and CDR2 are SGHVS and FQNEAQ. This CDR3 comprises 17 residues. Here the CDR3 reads CASSSKAGKSSYNEQFF. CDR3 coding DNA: TGTGCCAGCAGCTCTAAAGCGGGGAAGAGCTCCTACAATGAGCAGTTCTTC.

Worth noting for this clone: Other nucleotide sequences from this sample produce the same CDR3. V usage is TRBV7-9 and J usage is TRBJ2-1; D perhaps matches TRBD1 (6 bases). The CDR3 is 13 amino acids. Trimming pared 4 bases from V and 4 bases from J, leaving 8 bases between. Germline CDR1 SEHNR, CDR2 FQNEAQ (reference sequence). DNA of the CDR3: TGTGCCAGCAGCTCACAGGGTTACAATGAGCAGTTCTTC. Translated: CASSSQGYNEQFF.

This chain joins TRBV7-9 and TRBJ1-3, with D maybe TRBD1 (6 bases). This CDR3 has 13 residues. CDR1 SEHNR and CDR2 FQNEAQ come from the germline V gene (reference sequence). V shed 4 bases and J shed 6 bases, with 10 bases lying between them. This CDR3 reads CASSYRQENTIYF. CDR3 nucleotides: TGTGCCAGCAGCTACAGACAGGAAAACACCATATATTTT. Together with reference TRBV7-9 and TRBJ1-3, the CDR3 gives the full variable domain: DTGVSQNPRHKITKRGQNVTFRCDPISEHNRLYWYRQTLGQGPEFLTYFQNEAQLEKSRLLSDRFSAERPKGSFSTLEIQRTEQGDSAMYLCASSYRQENTIYFGEGSWLTVV.

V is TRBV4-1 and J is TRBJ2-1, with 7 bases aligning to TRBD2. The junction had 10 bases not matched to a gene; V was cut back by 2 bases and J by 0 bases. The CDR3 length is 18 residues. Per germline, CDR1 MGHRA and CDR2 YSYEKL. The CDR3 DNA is TGCGCCAGCAGCCAAAGTTTCGGCGGGGGATCCTCCTACAATGAGCAGTTCTTC. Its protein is CASSQSFGGGSSYNEQFF.

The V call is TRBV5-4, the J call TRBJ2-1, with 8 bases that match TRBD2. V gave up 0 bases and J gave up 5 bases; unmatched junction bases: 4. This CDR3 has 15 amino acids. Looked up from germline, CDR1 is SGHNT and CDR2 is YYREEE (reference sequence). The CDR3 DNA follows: TGTGCCAGCAGCTTGGCGGGAGGGACCAACAATGAGCAGTTCTTC. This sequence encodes CASSLAGGTNNEQFF.

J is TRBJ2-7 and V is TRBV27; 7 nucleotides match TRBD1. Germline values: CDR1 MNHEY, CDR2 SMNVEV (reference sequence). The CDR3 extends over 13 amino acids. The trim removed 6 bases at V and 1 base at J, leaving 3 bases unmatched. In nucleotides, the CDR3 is TGTGCCAGCAGAGTGGGACAGTCCTACGAGCAGTACTTC. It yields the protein CASRVGQSYEQYF.

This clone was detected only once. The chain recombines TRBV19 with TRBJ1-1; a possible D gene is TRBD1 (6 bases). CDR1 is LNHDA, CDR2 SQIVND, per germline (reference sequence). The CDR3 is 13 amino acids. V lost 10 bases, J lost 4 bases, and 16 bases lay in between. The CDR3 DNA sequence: TGTGCCACCCTGAAATCAGGGGCCACTGAAGCTTTCTTT. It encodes CATLKSGATEAFF.

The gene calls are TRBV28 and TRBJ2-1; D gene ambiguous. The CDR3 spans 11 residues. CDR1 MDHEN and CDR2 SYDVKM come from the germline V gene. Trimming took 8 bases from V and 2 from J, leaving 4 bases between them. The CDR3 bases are TGTGCCAGCGGCCCCTACAATGAGCAGTTCTTC. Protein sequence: CASGPYNEQFF.

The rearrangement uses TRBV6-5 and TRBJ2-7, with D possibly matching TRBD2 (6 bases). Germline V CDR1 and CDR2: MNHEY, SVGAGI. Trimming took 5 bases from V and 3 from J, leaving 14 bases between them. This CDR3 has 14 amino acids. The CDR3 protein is CASSRGLKDYEQYF. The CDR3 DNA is TGTGCCAGCAGTAGGGGACTTAAGGACTACGAGCAGTACTTC.

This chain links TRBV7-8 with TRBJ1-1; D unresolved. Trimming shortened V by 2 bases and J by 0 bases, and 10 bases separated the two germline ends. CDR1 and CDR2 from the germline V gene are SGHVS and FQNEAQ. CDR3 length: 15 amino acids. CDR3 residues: CASSLRESMNTEAFF. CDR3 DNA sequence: TGTGCCAGCAGCTTACGGGAATCAATGAACACTGAAGCTTTCTTT.

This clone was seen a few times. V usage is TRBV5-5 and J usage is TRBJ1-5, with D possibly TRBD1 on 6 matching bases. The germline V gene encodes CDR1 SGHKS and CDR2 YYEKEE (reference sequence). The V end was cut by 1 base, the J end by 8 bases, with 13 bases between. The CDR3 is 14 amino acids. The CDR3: CASSLSAQGEPQHF. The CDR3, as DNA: TGTGCCAGCAGCTTGTCGGCACAGGGCGAGCCCCAGCATTTT.

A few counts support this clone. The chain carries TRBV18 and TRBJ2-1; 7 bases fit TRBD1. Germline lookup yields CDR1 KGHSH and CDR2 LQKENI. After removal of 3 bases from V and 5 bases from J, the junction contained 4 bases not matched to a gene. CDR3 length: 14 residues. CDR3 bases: TGTGCCAGCTCACCGATCACAGGGGACAATGAGCAGTTCTTC. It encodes CASSPITGDNEQFF. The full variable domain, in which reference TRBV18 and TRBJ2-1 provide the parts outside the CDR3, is NAGVMQNPRHLVRRRGQEARLRCSPMKGHSHVYWYRQLPEEGLKFMVYLQKENIIDESGMPKERFSAEFPKEGPSILRIQQVVRGDSAAYFCASSPITGDNEQFFGPGTRLTVL.

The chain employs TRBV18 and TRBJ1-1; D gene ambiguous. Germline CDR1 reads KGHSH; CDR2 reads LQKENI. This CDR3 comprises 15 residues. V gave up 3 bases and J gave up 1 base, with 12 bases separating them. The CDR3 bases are TGTGCCAGCTCACCGGACGGGCGGGCGAACACTGAAGCTTTCTTT. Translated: CASSPDGRANTEAFF.

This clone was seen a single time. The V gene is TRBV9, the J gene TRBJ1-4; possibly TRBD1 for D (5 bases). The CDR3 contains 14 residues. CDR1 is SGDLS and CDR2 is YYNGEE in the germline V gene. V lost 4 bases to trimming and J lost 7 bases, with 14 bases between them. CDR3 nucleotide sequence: TGTGCCAGCAGCCCTGGTGGGGGAGGTGAAAAACTGTTTTTT. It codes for CASSPGGGGEKLFF. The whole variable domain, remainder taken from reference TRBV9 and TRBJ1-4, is DSGVTQTPKHLITATGQRVTLRCSPRSGDLSVYWYQQSLDQGLQFLIQYYNGEERAKGNILERFSAQQFPDLHSELNLSSLELGDSALYFCASSPGGGGEKLFFGSGTQLSVL.

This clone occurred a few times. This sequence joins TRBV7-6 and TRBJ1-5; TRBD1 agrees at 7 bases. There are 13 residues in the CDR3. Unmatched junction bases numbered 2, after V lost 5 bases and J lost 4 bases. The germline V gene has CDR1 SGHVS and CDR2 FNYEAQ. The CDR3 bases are TGTGCCAGCAGCCGACAGGGTAATCAGCCCCAGCATTTT. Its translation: CASSRQGNQPQHF.

DNA for the CDR3: TGCGCCAGCAGTACCGACTTGAGGGAAAAACTGTTTTTT. This sequence encodes CASSTDLREKLFF. The chain has TRBV5-1 and TRBJ1-4; no reliable D call. V lost 5 bases, J lost 8 bases, and 13 bases lay in between. The CDR3 has 13 amino acids. CDR1 is SGHRS and CDR2 is YFSETQ in the germline V gene.

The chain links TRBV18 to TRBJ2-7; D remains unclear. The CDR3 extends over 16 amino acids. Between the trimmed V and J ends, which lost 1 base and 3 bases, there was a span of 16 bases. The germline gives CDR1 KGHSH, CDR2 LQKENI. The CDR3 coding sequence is TGTGCCAGCTCACCACTTCCAGTCTCCTCCCTCTACGAGCAGTACTTC. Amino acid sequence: CASSPLPVSSLYEQYF.

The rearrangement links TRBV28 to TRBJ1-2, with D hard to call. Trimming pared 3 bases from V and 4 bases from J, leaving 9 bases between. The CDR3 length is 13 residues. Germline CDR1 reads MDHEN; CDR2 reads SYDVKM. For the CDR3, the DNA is TGTGCCAGCAGTTTTCTCGGGTCCTATGGCTACACCTTC. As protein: CASSFLGSYGYTF.

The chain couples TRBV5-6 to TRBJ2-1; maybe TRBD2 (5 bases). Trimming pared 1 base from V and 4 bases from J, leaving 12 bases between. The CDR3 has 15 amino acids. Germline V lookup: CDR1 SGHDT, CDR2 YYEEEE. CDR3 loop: CASSLLALKYNEQFF. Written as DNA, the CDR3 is TGTGCCAGCAGCTTGTTAGCGTTGAAGTACAATGAGCAGTTCTTC. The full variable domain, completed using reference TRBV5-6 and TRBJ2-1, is DAGVTQSPTHLIKTRGQQVTLRCSPKSGHDTVSWYQQALGQGPQFIFQYYEEEERQRGNFPDRFSGHQFPNYSSELNVNALLLGDSALYLCASSLLALKYNEQFFGPGTRLTVL.

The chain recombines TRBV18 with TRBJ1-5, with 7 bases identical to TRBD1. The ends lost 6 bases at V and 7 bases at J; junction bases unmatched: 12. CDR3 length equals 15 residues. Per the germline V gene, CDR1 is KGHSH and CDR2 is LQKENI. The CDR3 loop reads CASSENNRGGQPQHF. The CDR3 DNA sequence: TGTGCCAGCTCGGAAAATAACAGGGGTGGCCAGCCCCAGCATTTT.

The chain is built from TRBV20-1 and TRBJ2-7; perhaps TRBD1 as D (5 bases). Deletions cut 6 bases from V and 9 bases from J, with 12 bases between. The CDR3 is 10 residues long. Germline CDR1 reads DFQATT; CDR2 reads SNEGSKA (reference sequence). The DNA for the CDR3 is TGCAGTGCGTATAGGCAGGGGCAGTACTTC. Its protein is CSAYRQGQYF.

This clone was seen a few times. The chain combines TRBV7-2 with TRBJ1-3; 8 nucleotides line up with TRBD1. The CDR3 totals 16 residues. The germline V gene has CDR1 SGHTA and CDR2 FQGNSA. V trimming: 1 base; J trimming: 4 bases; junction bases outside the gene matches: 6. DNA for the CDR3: TGTGCCAGCAGCTTAGGAGGCAGGGGGCCAGGAAACACCATATATTTT. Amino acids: CASSLGGRGPGNTIYF. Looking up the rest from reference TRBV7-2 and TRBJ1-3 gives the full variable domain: GAGVSQSPSNKVTEKGKDVELRCDPISGHTALYWYRQSLGQGLEFLIYFQGNSAPDKSGLPSDRFSAERTGGSVSTLTIQRTQQEDSAVYLCASSLGGRGPGNTIYFGEGSWLTVV.

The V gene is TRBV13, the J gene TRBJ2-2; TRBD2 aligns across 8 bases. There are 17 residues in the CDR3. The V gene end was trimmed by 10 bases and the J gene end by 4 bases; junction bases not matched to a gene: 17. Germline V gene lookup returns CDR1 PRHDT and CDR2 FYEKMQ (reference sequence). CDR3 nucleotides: TGTGCCACCTCTCTCTCAGTGAGGCTAGCGGGCACCGGGGAGCTGTTTTTT. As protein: CATSLSVRLAGTGELFF.

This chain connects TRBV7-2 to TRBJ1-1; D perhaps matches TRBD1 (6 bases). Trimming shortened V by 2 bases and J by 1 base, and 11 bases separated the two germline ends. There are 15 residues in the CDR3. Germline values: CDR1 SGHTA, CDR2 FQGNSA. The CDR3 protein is CASSLMGQGNTEAFF. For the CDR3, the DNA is TGTGCCAGCAGCTTAATGGGACAAGGGAACACTGAAGCTTTCTTT.

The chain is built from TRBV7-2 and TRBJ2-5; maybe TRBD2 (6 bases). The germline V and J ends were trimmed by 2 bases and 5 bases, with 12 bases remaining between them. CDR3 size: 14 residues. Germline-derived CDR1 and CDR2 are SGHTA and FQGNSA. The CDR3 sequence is CASSLLLSGETQYF. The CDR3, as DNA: TGTGCCAGCAGCTTACTACTAAGCGGGGAGACCCAGTACTTC.

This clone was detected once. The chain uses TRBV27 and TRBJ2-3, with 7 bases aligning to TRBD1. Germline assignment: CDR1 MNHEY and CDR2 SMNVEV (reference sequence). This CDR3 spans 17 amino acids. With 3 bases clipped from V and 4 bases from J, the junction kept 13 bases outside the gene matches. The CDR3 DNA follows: TGTGCCAGCAGTTTGTGGACCCCGGACAGGTTCGCAGATACGCAGTATTTT. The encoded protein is CASSLWTPDRFADTQYF.

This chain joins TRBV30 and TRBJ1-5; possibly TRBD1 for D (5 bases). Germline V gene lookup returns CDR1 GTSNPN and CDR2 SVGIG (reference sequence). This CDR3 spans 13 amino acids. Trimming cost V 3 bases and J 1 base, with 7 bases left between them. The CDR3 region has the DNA TGTGCCTGGAGGGGGGGGAGCAATCAGCCCCAGCATTTT. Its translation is CAWRGGSNQPQHF.

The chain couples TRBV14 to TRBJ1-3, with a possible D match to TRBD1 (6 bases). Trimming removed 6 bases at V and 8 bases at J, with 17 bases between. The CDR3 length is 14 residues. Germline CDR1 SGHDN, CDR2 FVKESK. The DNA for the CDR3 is TGTGCCAGCAGTGAAGGGGGTAGAGCGGACACCATATATTTT. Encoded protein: CASSEGGRADTIYF. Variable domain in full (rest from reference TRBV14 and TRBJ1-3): EAGVTQFPSHSVIEKGQTVTLRCDPISGHDNLYWYRRVMGKEIKFLLHFVKESKQDESGMPNNRFLAERTGGTYSTLKVQPAELEDSGVYFCASSEGGRADTIYFGEGSWLTVV.

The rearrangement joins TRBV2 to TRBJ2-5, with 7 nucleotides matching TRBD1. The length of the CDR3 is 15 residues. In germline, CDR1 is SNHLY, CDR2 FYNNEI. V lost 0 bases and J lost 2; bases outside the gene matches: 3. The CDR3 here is CASSEATGRQETQYF. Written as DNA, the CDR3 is TGTGCCAGCAGTGAAGCGACAGGGCGTCAAGAGACCCAGTACTTC.